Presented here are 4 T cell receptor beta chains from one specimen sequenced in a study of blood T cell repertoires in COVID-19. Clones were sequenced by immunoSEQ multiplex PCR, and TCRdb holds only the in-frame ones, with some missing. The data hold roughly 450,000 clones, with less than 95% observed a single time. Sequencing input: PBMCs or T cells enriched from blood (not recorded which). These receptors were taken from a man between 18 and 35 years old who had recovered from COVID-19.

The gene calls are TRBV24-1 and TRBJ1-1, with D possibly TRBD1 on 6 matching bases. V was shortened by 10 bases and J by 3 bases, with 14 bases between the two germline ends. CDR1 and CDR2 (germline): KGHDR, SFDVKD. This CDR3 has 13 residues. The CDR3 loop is CATRSSGDTEAFF. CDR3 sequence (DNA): TGTGCCACTAGAAGCTCAGGGGACACTGAAGCTTTCTTT.

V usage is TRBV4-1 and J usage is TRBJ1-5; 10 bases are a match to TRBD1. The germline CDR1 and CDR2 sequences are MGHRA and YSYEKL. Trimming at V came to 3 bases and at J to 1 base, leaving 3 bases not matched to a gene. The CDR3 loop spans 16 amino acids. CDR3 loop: CASSHEGQGSNQPQHF. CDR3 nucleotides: TGCGCCAGCAGCCACGAGGGACAGGGGAGCAATCAGCCCCAGCATTTT.

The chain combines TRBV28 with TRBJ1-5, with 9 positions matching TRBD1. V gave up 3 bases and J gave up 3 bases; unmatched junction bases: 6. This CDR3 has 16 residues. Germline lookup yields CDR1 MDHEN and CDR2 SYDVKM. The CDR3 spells CASSLGQGRYNQPQHF. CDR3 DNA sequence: TGTGCCAGCAGTTTGGGACAGGGAAGATACAATCAGCCCCAGCATTTT.

The CDR3 sequence is CASSVSTTGGYNSPLHF. DNA of the CDR3: TGTGCCAGCTCAGTATCGACAACAGGGGGATATAATTCACCCCTCCACTTT. The chain couples TRBV18 to TRBJ1-6; 8 bases align to TRBD1. Germline CDR1 is KGHSH and CDR2 is LQKENI. This CDR3 comprises 17 residues. Trimming removed 5 bases from V and 4 bases from J; junction bases left unmatched: 10.